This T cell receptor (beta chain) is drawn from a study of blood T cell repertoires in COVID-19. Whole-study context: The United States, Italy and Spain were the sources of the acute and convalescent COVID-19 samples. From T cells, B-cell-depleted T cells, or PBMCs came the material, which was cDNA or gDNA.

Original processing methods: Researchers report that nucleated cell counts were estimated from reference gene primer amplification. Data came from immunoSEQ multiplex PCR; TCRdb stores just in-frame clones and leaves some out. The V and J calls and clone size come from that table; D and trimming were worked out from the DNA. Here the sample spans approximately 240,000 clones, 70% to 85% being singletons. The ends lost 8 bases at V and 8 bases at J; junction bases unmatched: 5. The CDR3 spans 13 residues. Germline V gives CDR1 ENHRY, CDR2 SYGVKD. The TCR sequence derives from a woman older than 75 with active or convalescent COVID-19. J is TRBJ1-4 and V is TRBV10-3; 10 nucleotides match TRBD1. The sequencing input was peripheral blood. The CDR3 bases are TGTGCCATCTCGGACAGGGGGGGAGAAAAACTGTTTTTT. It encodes CAISDRGGEKLFF.